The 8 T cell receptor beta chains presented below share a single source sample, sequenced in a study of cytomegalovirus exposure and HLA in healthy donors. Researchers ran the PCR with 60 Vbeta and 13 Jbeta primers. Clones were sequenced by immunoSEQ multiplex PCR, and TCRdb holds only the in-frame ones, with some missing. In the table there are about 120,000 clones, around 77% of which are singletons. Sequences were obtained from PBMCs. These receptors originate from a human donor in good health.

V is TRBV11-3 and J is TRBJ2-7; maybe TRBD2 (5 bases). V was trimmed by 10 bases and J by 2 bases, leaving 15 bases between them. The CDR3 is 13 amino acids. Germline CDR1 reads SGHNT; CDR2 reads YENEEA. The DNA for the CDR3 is TGTGCCACTAAAGGGAGCGGAGCCTACGAGCAGTACTTC. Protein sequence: CATKGSGAYEQYF.

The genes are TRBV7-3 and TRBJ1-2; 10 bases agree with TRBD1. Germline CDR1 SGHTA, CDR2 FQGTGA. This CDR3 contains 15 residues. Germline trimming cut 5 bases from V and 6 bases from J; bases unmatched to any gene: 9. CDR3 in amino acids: CASSRGATGGDGYTF. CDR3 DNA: TGTGCCAGCAGCCGAGGAGCGACAGGGGGCGATGGCTACACCTTC.

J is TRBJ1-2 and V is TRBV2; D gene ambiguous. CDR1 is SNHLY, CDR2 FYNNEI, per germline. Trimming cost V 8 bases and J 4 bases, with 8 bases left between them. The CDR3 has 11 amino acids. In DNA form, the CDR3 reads TGTGCCAGCCGCCAGGTCTATGGCTACACCTTC. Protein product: CASRQVYGYTF.

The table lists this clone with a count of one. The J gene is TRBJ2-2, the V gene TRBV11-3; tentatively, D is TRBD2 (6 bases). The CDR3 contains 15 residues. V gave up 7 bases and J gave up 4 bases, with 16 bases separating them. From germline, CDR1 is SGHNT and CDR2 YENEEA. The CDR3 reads CASNDGRGGTGELFF. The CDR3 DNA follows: TGTGCCAGCAATGATGGTAGGGGAGGCACCGGGGAGCTGTTTTTT.

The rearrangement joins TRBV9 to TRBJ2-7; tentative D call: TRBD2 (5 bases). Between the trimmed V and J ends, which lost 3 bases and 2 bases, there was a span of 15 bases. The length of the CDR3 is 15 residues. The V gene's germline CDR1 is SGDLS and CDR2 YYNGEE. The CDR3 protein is CASSASSGPAYEQYF. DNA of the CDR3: TGTGCCAGCAGCGCTTCGAGCGGTCCGGCCTACGAGCAGTACTTC.

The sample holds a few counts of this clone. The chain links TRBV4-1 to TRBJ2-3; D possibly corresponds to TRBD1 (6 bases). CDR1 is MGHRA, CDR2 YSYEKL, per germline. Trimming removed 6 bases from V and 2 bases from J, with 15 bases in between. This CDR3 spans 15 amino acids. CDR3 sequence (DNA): TGCGCCAGCAGTCTCAAAAGACAGGCCACAGATACGCAGTATTTT. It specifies CASSLKRQATDTQYF.

The DNA for the CDR3 is TGTGCCAGCAGCCTACTCTATAGCAATCAGCCCCAGCATTTT. This sequence encodes CASSLLYSNQPQHF. The chain links TRBV5-6 to TRBJ1-5; D is undetermined. The germline V gene has CDR1 SGHDT and CDR2 YYEEEE. Trimming cost V 4 bases and J 0 bases, with 8 bases left between them. CDR3 length equals 14 residues.

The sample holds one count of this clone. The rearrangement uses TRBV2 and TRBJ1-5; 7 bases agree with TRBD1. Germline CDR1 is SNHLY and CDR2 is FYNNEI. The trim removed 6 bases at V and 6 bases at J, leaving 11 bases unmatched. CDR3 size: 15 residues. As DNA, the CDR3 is TGTGCCAGCAGCCGGACGACAAACAGGGGTCAGCCCCAGCATTTT. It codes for CASSRTTNRGQPQHF.